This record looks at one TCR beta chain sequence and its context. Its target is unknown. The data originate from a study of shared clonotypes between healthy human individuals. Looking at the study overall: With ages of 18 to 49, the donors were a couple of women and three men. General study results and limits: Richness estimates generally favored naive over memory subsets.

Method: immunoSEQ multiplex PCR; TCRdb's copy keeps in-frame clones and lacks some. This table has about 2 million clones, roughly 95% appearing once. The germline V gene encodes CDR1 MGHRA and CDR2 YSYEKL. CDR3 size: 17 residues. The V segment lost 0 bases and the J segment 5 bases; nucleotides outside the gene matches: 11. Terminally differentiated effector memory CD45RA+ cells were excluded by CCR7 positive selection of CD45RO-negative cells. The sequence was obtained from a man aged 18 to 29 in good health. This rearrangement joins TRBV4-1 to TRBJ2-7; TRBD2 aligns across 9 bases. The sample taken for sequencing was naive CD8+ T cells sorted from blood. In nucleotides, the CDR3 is TGCGCCAGCAGCCAAGAGACCCCTCAGCGGGGGGTAAACGAGCAGTACTTC. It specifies CASSQETPQRGVNEQYF.